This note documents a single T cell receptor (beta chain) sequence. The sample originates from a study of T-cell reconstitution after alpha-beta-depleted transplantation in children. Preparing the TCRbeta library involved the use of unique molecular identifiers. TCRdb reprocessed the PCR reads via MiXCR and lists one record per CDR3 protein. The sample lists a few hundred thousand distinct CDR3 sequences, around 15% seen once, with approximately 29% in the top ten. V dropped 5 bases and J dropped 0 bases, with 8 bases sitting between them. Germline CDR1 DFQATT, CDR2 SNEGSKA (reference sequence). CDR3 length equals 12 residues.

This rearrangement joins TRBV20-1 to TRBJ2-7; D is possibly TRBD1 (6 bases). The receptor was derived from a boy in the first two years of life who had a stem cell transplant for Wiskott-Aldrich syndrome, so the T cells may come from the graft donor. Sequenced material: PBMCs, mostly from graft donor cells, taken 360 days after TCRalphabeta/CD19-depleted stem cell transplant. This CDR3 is CSASGHSYEQYF. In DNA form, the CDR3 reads TGCAGTGCTTCGGGACACTCCTACGAGCAGTACTTC.